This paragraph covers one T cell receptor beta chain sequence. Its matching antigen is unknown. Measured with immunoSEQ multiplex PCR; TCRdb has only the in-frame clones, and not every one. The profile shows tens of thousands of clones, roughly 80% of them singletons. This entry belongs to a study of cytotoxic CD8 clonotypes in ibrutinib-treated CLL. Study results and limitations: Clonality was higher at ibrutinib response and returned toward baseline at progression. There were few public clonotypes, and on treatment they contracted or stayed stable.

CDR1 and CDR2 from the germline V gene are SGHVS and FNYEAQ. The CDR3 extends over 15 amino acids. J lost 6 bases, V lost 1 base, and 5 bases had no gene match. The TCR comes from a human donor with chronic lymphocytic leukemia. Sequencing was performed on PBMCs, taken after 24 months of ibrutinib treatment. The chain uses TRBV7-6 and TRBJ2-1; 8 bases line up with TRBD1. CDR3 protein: CASSLGDRGPNEQFF. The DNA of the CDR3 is TGTGCCAGCAGCTTAGGAGACAGGGGCCCCAATGAGCAGTTCTTC.